Listed here are 23 T cell receptor beta chains from one sample, sequenced in a study of technical replicates of blood from a handful of donors (TCRdb year 2017). Libraries were made using the immunoSEQ multiplex PCR assay. TCRdb's version of the immuneACCESS table is confined to in-frame rearrangements and falls short of the full clone set. An unresolved V gene accounts for under half of the shortfall where checked; the remainder is of unknown origin. The sample yields tens of thousands of clones; roughly 86% were counted once. In total, the top ten clones hold around 5.1% of the sample. The sequencing input was PBMCs. These receptors all stem from a human donor in good health. Some clones in this sample may be carry-over from other donors' samples.

This rearrangement joins TRBV5-6 to TRBJ1-4, with 8 positions matching TRBD1. The germline gives CDR1 SGHDT, CDR2 YYEEEE. V dropped 6 bases and J dropped 7; count of bases not matched to a gene: 14. The CDR3 sequence is 16 residues long. CDR3 residues: CASTPGTGGGTEKLFF. The DNA for the CDR3 is TGTGCCAGCACCCCCGGGACAGGAGGTGGGACTGAAAAACTGTTTTTT.

This clone turned up a few times. The CDR3 sequence: CSVVSGGGYTF. The DNA of the CDR3 is TGCAGCGTTGTCTCAGGCGGGGGCTACACCTTC. The chain joins TRBV29-1 to TRBJ1-2; D not certain. This CDR3 spans 11 amino acids. Trimming removed 4 bases from V and 8 bases from J, with 11 bases in between. Germline V gives CDR1 SQVTM, CDR2 ANQGSEA.

The V and J genes are TRBV6-5 and TRBJ2-7, with 9 bases that match TRBD1. The V gene's germline CDR1 is MNHEY and CDR2 SVGAGI. The CDR3 runs 15 residues. The V gene end was trimmed by 7 bases and the J gene end by 0 bases; junction bases not matched to a gene: 7. Here the CDR3 DNA reads TGTGCCAGCAAGGAACAGGGGGCGAGCTCCTACGAGCAGTACTTC. Amino acids: CASKEQGASSYEQYF.

The chain employs TRBV5-5 and TRBJ1-2; 8 bases fit TRBD1. CDR3 length: 15 amino acids. Germline assignment: CDR1 SGHKS and CDR2 YYEKEE (reference sequence). V lost 0 bases, J lost 7 bases, and 8 bases stayed unmatched. This CDR3 is CASSLASGGAAGYTF. The CDR3 bases are TGTGCCAGCAGCTTGGCCTCAGGGGGCGCGGCTGGCTACACCTTC.

This chain uses TRBV18 with TRBJ2-3; D call uncertain. The V gene lost 3 bases and the J gene lost 5 bases, with 3 bases spanning the gap. The germline V gene has CDR1 KGHSH and CDR2 LQKENI. The CDR3 runs 11 residues. The CDR3 region is CASSPQDTQYF. The CDR3 DNA reads as TGTGCCAGCTCACCCCAAGATACGCAGTATTTT.

The chain carries TRBV4-3 and TRBJ2-6, with 7 bases that match TRBD2. The CDR3 has 15 residues. CDR1 is LGHNA, CDR2 YSLEER, per germline. Unmatched junction bases numbered 2, after V lost 3 bases and J lost 3 bases. The CDR3 bases are TGCGCCAGCAGCCACGGGAGGAGTGGGGCCAACGTCCTGACTTTC. As protein: CASSHGRSGANVLTF.

The chain joins TRBV5-1 to TRBJ2-7; TRBD1 aligns across 7 bases. Germline-derived CDR1 and CDR2 are SGHRS and YFSETQ. The CDR3 is made up of 16 amino acids. With 0 bases clipped from V and 1 base from J, the junction kept 7 bases outside the gene matches. The CDR3 reads CASSLAVRGSSYEQYF. The CDR3 nucleotides are TGCGCCAGCAGCTTGGCCGTCAGGGGGTCGTCCTACGAGCAGTACTTC.

The chain recombines TRBV5-1 with TRBJ1-4; D gene uncertain. The germline gives CDR1 SGHRS, CDR2 YFSETQ. The CDR3 has 14 residues. V lost 0 bases and J 0 bases, leaving 3 bases between the germline ends. CDR3 bases: TGCGCCAGCAGCTTGGACTCAACTAATGAAAAACTGTTTTTT. Translating it yields CASSLDSTNEKLFF.

Relative to its sample, this clone is medium-sized. The chain has TRBV27 and TRBJ1-5, with TRBD1 matching 7 bases. Germline CDR1 reads MNHEY; CDR2 reads SMNVEV (reference sequence). The CDR3 runs 15 residues. V shed 4 bases, J shed 1 base, and the junction held 4 bases outside the gene matches. CDR3 nucleotide sequence: TGTGCCAGCAGTTGCCCGGGACAGAGCAATCAGCCCCAGCATTTT. Translation gives CASSCPGQSNQPQHF.

The chain uses TRBV5-8 and TRBJ1-1; no definite D call. The CDR3 runs 13 residues. The ends were cut back, 2 bases at V and 2 bases at J, with 7 bases in the middle. CDR1 SGHTS and CDR2 YDEGEE come from the germline V gene. Written as DNA, the CDR3 is TGTGCCAGCAGCTTTCAGGAAAACACTGAAGCTTTCTTT. It translates to CASSFQENTEAFF.

The CDR3 here is CASSSTATGTEAFF. CDR3 nucleotide sequence: TGTGCCAGCAGCTCGACTGCGACAGGGACTGAAGCTTTCTTT. The chain joins TRBV13 to TRBJ1-1; TRBD1 matches at 7 bases. V gave up 4 bases and J gave up 5 bases; unmatched junction bases: 7. Germline CDR1 is PRHDT and CDR2 is FYEKMQ (reference sequence). The length of the CDR3 is 14 residues.

This clone was picked up one time. The chain carries TRBV6-5 and TRBJ2-5, with TRBD2 identical over 9 bases. J was trimmed by 4 bases and V by 4 bases; bases with no gene match: 7. Germline V gene sequence: CDR1 MNHEY, CDR2 SVGAGI. The CDR3 totals 15 residues. Here the CDR3 DNA reads TGTGCCAGCAGTTGGGGGGTTAGCGGGGGAGAGACCCAGTACTTC. Its translation is CASSWGVSGGETQYF.

To note about this clone: The junction shows a germline mismatch at one end, possibly a read error. This rearrangement joins TRBV18 to TRBJ1-1, with 9 bases identical to TRBD1. Germline CDR1 reads KGHSH; CDR2 reads LQKENI. This CDR3 has 14 residues. As DNA, the CDR3 is TGTGCCAGCTCTCCACAGGGGGCGCCCACTGAAGCTTTCTTT. This translates into CASSPQGAPTEAFF. The complete variable domain, with remaining parts taken from reference TRBV18 and TRBJ1-1, reads NAGVMQNPRHLVRRRGQEARLRCSPMKGHSHVYWYRQLPEEGLKFMVYLQKENIIDESGMPKERFSAEFPKEGPSILRIQQVVRGDSAAYFCASSPQGAPTEAFFGQGTRLTVV.

This clone was observed once. This chain uses TRBV5-6 with TRBJ2-3; 7 bases are shared with TRBD2. The CDR3 is made up of 15 amino acids. CDR1 is SGHDT, CDR2 YYEEEE, per germline. J lost 2 bases, V lost 9 bases, and 12 bases had no gene match. The CDR3 DNA reads TGTGCCACCAAAACCCCGCGGGACTACACAGATACGCAGTATTTT. It codes for CATKTPRDYTDTQYF.

This clone was found once. This rearrangement joins TRBV5-6 to TRBJ2-5; 11 bases align to TRBD2. After removal of 2 bases from V and 3 bases from J, the junction contained 6 bases not matched to a gene. The length of the CDR3 is 16 residues. CDR1 SGHDT and CDR2 YYEEEE come from the germline V gene. The CDR3 reads CASSFTGTSGEETQYF. The DNA of the CDR3 is TGTGCCAGCAGCTTCACTGGGACTAGCGGAGAAGAGACCCAGTACTTC.

This chain connects TRBV5-6 to TRBJ1-6; 9 nucleotides agree with TRBD1. The V segment lost 3 bases and the J segment 6 bases; nucleotides outside the gene matches: 1. Germline V gene lookup returns CDR1 SGHDT and CDR2 YYEEEE. The CDR3 covers 14 residues. CDR3 protein: CASSWTGVNSPLHF. The CDR3 region has the DNA TGTGCCAGCAGCTGGACAGGGGTTAATTCACCCCTCCACTTT.

The chain joins TRBV2 to TRBJ2-7; a weak D match, TRBD2 (6 bases). Germline V gene sequence: CDR1 SNHLY, CDR2 FYNNEI. V was pared by 4 bases and J by 2 bases, with 12 bases between. CDR3 length: 14 residues. The chain's CDR3 is CASSVAGSPYEQYF. CDR3 DNA: TGTGCCAGCAGTGTAGCCGGGAGTCCCTACGAGCAGTACTTC.

The rearrangement joins TRBV9 to TRBJ1-3, with 9 positions matching TRBD1. Germline trimming cut 2 bases from V and 0 bases from J; bases unmatched to any gene: 3. The germline V gene has CDR1 SGDLS and CDR2 YYNGEE. This CDR3 has 16 residues. CDR3 residues: CASSVGQGLSGNTIYF. The CDR3 DNA reads as TGTGCCAGCAGCGTGGGACAGGGCCTCTCTGGAAACACCATATATTTT.

This clone was seen once. The chain combines TRBV4-1 with TRBJ2-3; 9 positions match TRBD2. Trimming cost V 0 bases and J 6 bases; bases outside gene matches: 7. Per germline, CDR1 MGHRA and CDR2 YSYEKL. The CDR3 extends over 16 amino acids. This chain's CDR3 is CASSQDVLAGWDTQYF. The CDR3 nucleotides are TGCGCCAGCAGCCAAGATGTGCTAGCGGGGTGGGATACGCAGTATTTT.

In its sample, this clone was seen once. The chain couples TRBV27 to TRBJ2-2; 8 bases fit TRBD1. The CDR3 has 15 residues. CDR1 and CDR2 from the germline V gene are MNHEY and SMNVEV (reference sequence). Losses at the gene ends were 5 bases for V and 5 bases for J; bases not matched to a gene: 7. The CDR3 DNA reads TGTGCCAGCAGTGGGACAGGCCTAGGGACCGGGGAGCTGTTTTTT. This codes for CASSGTGLGTGELFF.

The genes are TRBV4-3 and TRBJ2-3; 9 bases align to TRBD2. The CDR3 has 15 amino acids. Germline CDR1 and CDR2: LGHNA and YSLEER. Germline trimming cut 1 base from V and 5 bases from J; bases unmatched to any gene: 4. CDR3 coding DNA: TGCGCCAGCAGCCAAGGGGGACTAGCAGGAGATACGCAGTATTTT. Amino acid sequence: CASSQGGLAGDTQYF.

The V gene is TRBV4-3, the J gene TRBJ2-7, with 8 bases identical to TRBD2. Germline V lookup: CDR1 LGHNA, CDR2 YSLEER. The CDR3 is 15 residues long. J gave up 4 bases and V 0 bases, and 5 bases lay outside the gene matches. The CDR3 DNA reads TGCGCCAGCAGCCAAGACCCTAGCGGGTGGTACGAGCAGTACTTC. It yields the protein CASSQDPSGWYEQYF.

The J gene is TRBJ1-1, the V gene TRBV27; 8 bases fit TRBD1. CDR1 MNHEY and CDR2 SMNVEV come from the germline V gene (reference sequence). The CDR3 sequence is 16 residues long. V lost 5 bases to trimming and J lost 4 bases; unmatched junction nucleotides: 12. In nucleotides, the CDR3 is TGTGCCAGCAGTGGGATGCGCCCAGGGGGCCGCACTGAAGCTTTCTTT. Amino acid sequence: CASSGMRPGGRTEAFF.